These T cell receptor beta chains were read from a single sample in a study of blood T cell repertoires in COVID-19. Data came from immunoSEQ multiplex PCR; TCRdb stores just in-frame clones and leaves some out. The sample has about 480,000 clones; 70% to 90% are singletons. Sequencing was done on a sample of PBMCs or T cells enriched from blood (not recorded which). The receptors come from a woman aged 40 to 55 who had recovered from COVID-19. Both conserved end residues are part of each CDR3. The D gene is left open where the match is weak. Clone size is shown for a subset of rows, as once, few, many or a class of expanded clone.

D gene: .
V gene: TRBV7-2
clone size: .
J gene: TRBJ1-2
CDR3 DNA: TGTGCCAGCAGCTTAGCGGCAGGCCTGAGCTATGGCTACACCTTC
CDR3 protein: CASSLAAGLSYGYTF

D gene: TRBD1
V gene: TRBV5-1
clone size: .
J gene: TRBJ1-6
CDR3 DNA: TGCGCCAGCAGCTCCGGACAGGGTAATTCACCCCTCCACTTT
CDR3 protein: CASSSGQGNSPLHF

D gene: TRBD1
V gene: TRBV6-2/TRBV6-3
clone size: .
J gene: TRBJ1-4
CDR3 DNA: TGTGCCAGCAGTTACCCCCCAACAGGGGACTTCGGAACTAATGAAAAACTGTTTTTT
CDR3 protein: CASSYPPTGDFGTNEKLFF

D gene: TRBD2
V gene: TRBV11-3
clone size: .
J gene: TRBJ2-1
CDR3 DNA: TGTGCCAGCAGCTTGGGACTAGCCGGCAATGAGCAGTTCTTC
CDR3 protein: CASSLGLAGNEQFF

D gene: .
V gene: TRBV29-1
clone size: .
J gene: TRBJ2-1
CDR3 DNA: TGCAGCGCGCTTAGGGGATACAATGAGCAGTTCTTC
CDR3 protein: CSALRGYNEQFF

D gene: TRBD2
V gene: TRBV6-5
clone size: .
J gene: TRBJ2-1
CDR3 DNA: TGTGCCAGCAGCTACAGACTAGCGGCCTCCTACAATGAGCAGTTCTTC
CDR3 protein: CASSYRLAASYNEQFF

D gene: .
V gene: TRBV6-2/TRBV6-3
clone size: .
J gene: TRBJ1-2
CDR3 DNA: TGTGCCAGCAGTCTACAGGGAAACTATGGCTACACCTTC
CDR3 protein: CASSLQGNYGYTF

D gene: .
V gene: TRBV29-1
clone size: .
J gene: TRBJ1-2
CDR3 DNA: TGCAGCGTTGGGGCGGGGAGATATGGCTACACCTTC
CDR3 protein: CSVGAGRYGYTF

D gene: .
V gene: TRBV4-3
clone size: few
J gene: TRBJ1-1
CDR3 DNA: TGCGCCAGCAGCGCCAGGAAATCGAACACTGAAGCTTTCTTT
CDR3 protein: CASSARKSNTEAFF

D gene: TRBD1
V gene: TRBV27
clone size: .
J gene: TRBJ1-6
CDR3 DNA: TGTGCCAGCAGTTTAGATCAGGGGGTTTCACCCCTCCACTTT
CDR3 protein: CASSLDQGVSPLHF

D gene: .
V gene: TRBV3-1/TRBV3-2
clone size: .
J gene: TRBJ1-2
CDR3 DNA: TGTGCCAGCAGCCCAATCCCAGGCGGGGGTGGGTATGGCTACACCTTC
CDR3 protein: CASSPIPGGGGYGYTF

D gene: .
V gene: TRBV5-1
clone size: .
J gene: TRBJ1-4
CDR3 DNA: TGCGCCAGCAGCTTGGCGGGGGGTGAAAAACTGTTTTTT
CDR3 protein: CASSLAGGEKLFF

D gene: TRBD1
V gene: TRBV7-2
clone size: .
J gene: TRBJ2-7
CDR3 DNA: TGTGCCAGCAGCATACAGGGGAGCGAGCAGTACTTC
CDR3 protein: CASSIQGSEQYF

D gene: .
V gene: TRBV5-8
clone size: .
J gene: TRBJ1-1
CDR3 DNA: TGTGCCAGCAGCGCGAGGGTGACCACTGAAGCTTTCTTT
CDR3 protein: CASSARVTTEAFF

D gene: .
V gene: TRBV4-3
clone size: .
J gene: TRBJ1-5
CDR3 DNA: TGCGCCAGCAGCCTCCAGTTACTAGGGAATCAGCCCCAGCATTTT
CDR3 protein: CASSLQLLGNQPQHF

D gene: .
V gene: TRBV15
clone size: .
J gene: TRBJ2-5
CDR3 DNA: TGTGCCACCAGCAGAGCCCCCGAGGGCTCCCAAGAGACCCAGTACTTC
CDR3 protein: CATSRAPEGSQETQYF

D gene: TRBD2
V gene: TRBV9
clone size: .
J gene: TRBJ2-1
CDR3 DNA: TGTGCCAGCAGCGGGGTCCGGGAGGCCTCCTACAATGAGCAGTTCTTC
CDR3 protein: CASSGVREASYNEQFF

D gene: TRBD2
V gene: TRBV27
clone size: .
J gene: TRBJ2-1
CDR3 DNA: TGTGCCAGCAGTTTATTCTCGGGGTGGGGGGGAACTAGTGAGCAGTTCTTC
CDR3 protein: CASSLFSGWGGTSEQFF

D gene: .
V gene: TRBV29-1
clone size: .
J gene: TRBJ2-3
CDR3 DNA: TGCAGCGCCCCCGGGACTCCCGCCGCTAGCACAGATACGCAGTATTTT
CDR3 protein: CSAPGTPAASTDTQYF

D gene: TRBD1
V gene: TRBV19
clone size: .
J gene: TRBJ2-7
CDR3 DNA: TGTGCCAGTAGTGGGGGACAGTACTCCTACGAGCAGTACTTC
CDR3 protein: CASSGGQYSYEQYF

D gene: .
V gene: TRBV27
clone size: .
J gene: TRBJ1-2
CDR3 DNA: TGTGCCAGCAGTAGGGGAAGGGGATTAGGGTATGGCTACACCTTC
CDR3 protein: CASSRGRGLGYGYTF

D gene: TRBD1
V gene: TRBV4-1
clone size: .
J gene: TRBJ1-2
CDR3 DNA: TGCGCCAGCAGCCATACTGGACAGGATACGTATGGCTACACCTTC
CDR3 protein: CASSHTGQDTYGYTF

D gene: .
V gene: TRBV11-3
clone size: .
J gene: TRBJ1-1
CDR3 DNA: TGTGCCAGCAGCCGCCAGATGAACACTGAAGCTTTCTTT
CDR3 protein: CASSRQMNTEAFF

D gene: .
V gene: TRBV28
clone size: .
J gene: TRBJ1-1
CDR3 DNA: TGTGCCAGCAGTCGCAGGTATACTGAAGCTTTCTTT
CDR3 protein: CASSRRYTEAFF

D gene: TRBD2
V gene: TRBV28
clone size: .
J gene: TRBJ2-3
CDR3 DNA: TGTGCCAGCAGGGGAGCCGGGACTAGACCTGGCACAGATACGCAGTATTTT
CDR3 protein: CASRGAGTRPGTDTQYF

D gene: TRBD2
V gene: TRBV11-2
clone size: .
J gene: TRBJ2-1
CDR3 DNA: TGTGCCAGCAGTGTAGAGTTAGCGGGGGACCATGAGCAGTTCTTC
CDR3 protein: CASSVELAGDHEQFF

D gene: .
V gene: TRBV7-6
clone size: .
J gene: TRBJ1-1
CDR3 DNA: TGTGCCAGCAGCTTAACAGAGCGGAGAGGCACTGAAGCTTTCTTT
CDR3 protein: CASSLTERRGTEAFF

D gene: TRBD1
V gene: TRBV19
clone size: .
J gene: TRBJ2-1
CDR3 DNA: TGTGCCAGCCGGACAGGGTACAATGAGCAGTTCTTC
CDR3 protein: CASRTGYNEQFF

D gene: TRBD1
V gene: TRBV5-1
clone size: .
J gene: TRBJ2-1
CDR3 DNA: TGCGCCAGCAGCCAAGGGGGCGACGACCAGCGGCAGTTCTTC
CDR3 protein: CASSQGGDDQRQFF

D gene: TRBD1
V gene: TRBV24-1
clone size: .
J gene: TRBJ2-3
CDR3 DNA: TGTGCCACCAGTGAGAGACAGGGGGCAGGAGCAGATACGCAGTATTTT
CDR3 protein: CATSERQGAGADTQYF

D gene: .
V gene: TRBV30
clone size: many
J gene: TRBJ1-3
CDR3 DNA: TGTGCCTGGAGTGTTCGCAGGGGCGCCGGGACTGGAAACACCATATATTTT
CDR3 protein: CAWSVRRGAGTGNTIYF